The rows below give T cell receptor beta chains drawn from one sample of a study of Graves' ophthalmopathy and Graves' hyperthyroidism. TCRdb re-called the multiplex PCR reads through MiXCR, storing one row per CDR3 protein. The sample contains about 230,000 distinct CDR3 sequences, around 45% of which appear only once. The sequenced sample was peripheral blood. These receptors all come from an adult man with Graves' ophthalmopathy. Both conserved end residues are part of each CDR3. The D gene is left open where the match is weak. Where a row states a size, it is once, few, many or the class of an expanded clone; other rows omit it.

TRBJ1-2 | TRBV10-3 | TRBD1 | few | CAISDLTGGDYGYTF | TGTGCCATCAGTGATCTTACAGGGGGGGACTATGGCTACACCTTC
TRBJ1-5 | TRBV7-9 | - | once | CASSPGGPGNQPQHF | TGTGCCAGCAGCCCGGGGGGGCCGGGGAATCAGCCCCAGCATTTT
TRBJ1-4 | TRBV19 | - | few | CASSIGHPESEKLFF | TGTGCCAGTAGTATCGGTCATCCGGAGAGTGAAAAACTGTTTTTT
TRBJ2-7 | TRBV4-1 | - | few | CASSQGRDLVYEQYF | TGCGCCAGCAGCCAAGGCCGGGACCTAGTGTACGAGCAGTACTTC
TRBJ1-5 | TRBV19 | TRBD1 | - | CASRGTESNQPQHF | TGTGCCAGTAGGGGGACAGAGAGCAATCAGCCCCAGCATTTT
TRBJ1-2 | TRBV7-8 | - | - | CASSLAGGLGGYTF | TGTGCCAGCAGCTTAGCGGGAGGGTTGGGTGGCTACACCTTC
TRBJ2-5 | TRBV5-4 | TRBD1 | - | CASSSDREEQETQYF | TGTGCCAGCAGCTCGGACAGGGAGGAACAAGAGACCCAGTACTTC
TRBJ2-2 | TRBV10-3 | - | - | CAISLGNELFF | TGTGCCATCAGTCTGGGGAATGAGCTGTTTTTT
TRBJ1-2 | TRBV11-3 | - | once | CASSLSGRDYGYTF | TGTGCCAGCAGTTTATCGGGACGGGACTATGGCTACACCTTC
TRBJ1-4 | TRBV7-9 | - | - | CASSLGTSNEKLFF | TGTGCCAGCAGCTTGGGGACAAGCAATGAAAAACTGTTTTTT
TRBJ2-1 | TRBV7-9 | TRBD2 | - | CASSSPQDASGFGNEQFF | TGTGCCAGCAGCTCCCCCCAAGATGCTAGCGGTTTTGGCAATGAGCAGTTCTTC
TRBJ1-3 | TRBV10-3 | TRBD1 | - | CAMSRTGPGNTIYF | TGTGCCATGAGTCGGACAGGGCCTGGAAACACCATATATTTT
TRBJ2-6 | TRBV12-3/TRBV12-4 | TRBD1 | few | CASSLRGRGANVLTF | TGTGCCAGCAGTTTGAGGGGGCGTGGGGCCAACGTCCTGACTTTC